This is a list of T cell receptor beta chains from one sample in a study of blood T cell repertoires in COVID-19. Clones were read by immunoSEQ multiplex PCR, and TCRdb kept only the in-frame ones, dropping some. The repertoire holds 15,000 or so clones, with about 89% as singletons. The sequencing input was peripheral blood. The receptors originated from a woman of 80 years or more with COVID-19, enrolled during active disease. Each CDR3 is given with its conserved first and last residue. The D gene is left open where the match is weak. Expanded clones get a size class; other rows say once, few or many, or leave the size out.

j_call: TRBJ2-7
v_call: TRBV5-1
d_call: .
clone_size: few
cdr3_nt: TGCGCCAGCAGCTTGGCCGGAAGCGGCCCCTCCTACGAGCAGTACTTC
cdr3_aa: CASSLAGSGPSYEQYF

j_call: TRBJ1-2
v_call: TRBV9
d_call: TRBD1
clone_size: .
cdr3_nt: TGTGCCAGCAGCGTATTGGGGACAGGGGGCGTCTATGGCTACACCTTC
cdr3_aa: CASSVLGTGGVYGYTF

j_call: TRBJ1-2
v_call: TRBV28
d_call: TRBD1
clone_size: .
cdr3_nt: TGTGCCAGCAGTTTCGTCGACAGGGATTTTGGTGGCTACACCTTC
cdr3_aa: CASSFVDRDFGGYTF

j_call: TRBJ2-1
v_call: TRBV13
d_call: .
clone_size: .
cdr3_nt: TGTGCCAGCAGCTTAAGGACAGAAAACTACAATGAGCAGTTCTTC
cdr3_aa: CASSLRTENYNEQFF

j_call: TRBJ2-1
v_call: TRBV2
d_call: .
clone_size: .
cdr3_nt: TGTGCCAGCATGTGGCTCCTTGAGGGAGAGCAGTTCTTC
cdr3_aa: CASMWLLEGEQFF

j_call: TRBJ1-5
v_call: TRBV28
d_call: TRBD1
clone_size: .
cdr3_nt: TGTGCCAGCACCCCCCCTTGGGGACAGGGGTATAGCAATCAGCCCCAGCATTTT
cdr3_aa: CASTPPWGQGYSNQPQHF

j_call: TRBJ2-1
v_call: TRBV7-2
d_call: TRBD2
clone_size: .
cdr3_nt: TGTGCCAGCAGCCCGGGACTAGCGGAAAACAATGAGCAGTTCTTC
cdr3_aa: CASSPGLAENNEQFF

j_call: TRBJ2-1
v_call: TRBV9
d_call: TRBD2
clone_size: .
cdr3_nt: TGTGCCAGCAGCGCCCCCGGGACTAGCGGTTCCAATGAGCAGTTCTTC
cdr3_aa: CASSAPGTSGSNEQFF

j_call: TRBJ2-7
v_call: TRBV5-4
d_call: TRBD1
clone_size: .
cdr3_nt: TGTGCCAGCAGCTTGCAACAGGGGGCCTACGAGCAGTACTTC
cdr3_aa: CASSLQQGAYEQYF

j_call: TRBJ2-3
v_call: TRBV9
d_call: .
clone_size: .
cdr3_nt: TGTGCCAGCAGCGTAGGTCAACGGGATACGCAGTATTTT
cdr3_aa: CASSVGQRDTQYF

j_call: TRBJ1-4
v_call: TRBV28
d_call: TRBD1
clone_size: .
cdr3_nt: TGTGCCAGCAGACTTACAGGGGGTCGGGAAAAACTGTTTTTT
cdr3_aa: CASRLTGGREKLFF

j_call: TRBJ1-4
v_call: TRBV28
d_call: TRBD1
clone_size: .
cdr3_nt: TGTGCCAGCAGTCTGGGGACAGTCGTATCTGAAAAACTGTTTTTT
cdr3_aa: CASSLGTVVSEKLFF

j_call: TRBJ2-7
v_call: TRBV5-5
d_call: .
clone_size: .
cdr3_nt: TGTGCCAGCAGCTTGTGGCGGGGCTATAATTACGAGCAGTACTTC
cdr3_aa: CASSLWRGYNYEQYF

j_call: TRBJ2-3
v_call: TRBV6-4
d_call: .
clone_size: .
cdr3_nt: TGTGCCAGCAGTGACGGGCGGGGTCAGGGCACAGATACGCAGTATTTT
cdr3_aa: CASSDGRGQGTDTQYF

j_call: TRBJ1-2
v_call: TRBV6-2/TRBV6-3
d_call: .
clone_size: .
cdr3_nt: TGTGCCAGCAGTTTGGGGATGGGAGGCTATGGCTACACCTTC
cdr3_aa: CASSLGMGGYGYTF

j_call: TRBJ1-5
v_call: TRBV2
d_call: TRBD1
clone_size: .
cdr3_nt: TGTGCCAGCACCTTCCGAAGGGGGGCGGACAGGGGCAATCAGCCCCAGCATTTT
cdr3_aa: CASTFRRGADRGNQPQHF

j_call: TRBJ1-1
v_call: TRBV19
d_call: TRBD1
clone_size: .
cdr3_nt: TGTGCCAGTAGACTCGGACAGGGATGGAACGCTTTCTTT
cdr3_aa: CASRLGQGWNAFF

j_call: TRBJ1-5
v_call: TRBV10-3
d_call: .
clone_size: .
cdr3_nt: TGTGCCATCAGTGGAGTAGGGGGGGGGCAGCCCCAGCATTTT
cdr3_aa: CAISGVGGGQPQHF

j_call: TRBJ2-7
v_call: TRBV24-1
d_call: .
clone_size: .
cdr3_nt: TGTGCCACCAGTGATTTCGGCGGCCCCTACGAGCAGTACTTC
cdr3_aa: CATSDFGGPYEQYF

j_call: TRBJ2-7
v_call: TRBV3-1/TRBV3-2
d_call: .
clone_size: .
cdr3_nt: TGTGCCAGCAGCCGACTGGGGGCAGGGGTTTGGGTGCAGTACTTC
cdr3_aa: CASSRLGAGVWVQYF

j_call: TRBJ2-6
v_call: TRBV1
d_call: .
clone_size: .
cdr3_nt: TGCACCAGCAGAGAGACTAGTTTGTGCACAAGGGCCAACGTCCTGACTTTC
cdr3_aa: CTSRETSLCTRANVLTF

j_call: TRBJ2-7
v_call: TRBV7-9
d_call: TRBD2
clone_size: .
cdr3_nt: TGTGCCAGCAGCCCACTAGCGGGAGGGCCGTACGAGCAGTACTTC
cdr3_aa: CASSPLAGGPYEQYF

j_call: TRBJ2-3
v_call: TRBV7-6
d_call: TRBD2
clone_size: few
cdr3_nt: TGTGCCAGCAGCTTAGGGTTCGGGGGGGCCACAGATACGCAGTATTTT
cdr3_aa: CASSLGFGGATDTQYF

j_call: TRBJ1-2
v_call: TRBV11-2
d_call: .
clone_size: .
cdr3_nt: TGTGCCAGCAGCCAAAATGGCTACACCTTC
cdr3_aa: CASSQNGYTF

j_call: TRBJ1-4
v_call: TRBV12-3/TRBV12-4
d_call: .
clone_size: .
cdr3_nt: TGTGCCAGCAGTTTATTAGCGGGGGAACTGTTTTTT
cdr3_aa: CASSLLAGELFF

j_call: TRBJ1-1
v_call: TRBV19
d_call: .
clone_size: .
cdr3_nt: TGTGCCAGTAGCCCGGGCCTCAGGGGCACTGAAGCTTTCTTT
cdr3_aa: CASSPGLRGTEAFF

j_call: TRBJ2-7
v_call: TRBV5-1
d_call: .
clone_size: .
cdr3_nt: TGCGCCAGCAGCCCTGCCGCGGGACGGTCCTACGAGCAGTACTTC
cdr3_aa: CASSPAAGRSYEQYF

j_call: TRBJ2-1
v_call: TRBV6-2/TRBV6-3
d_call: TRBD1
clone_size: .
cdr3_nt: TGTGCCAGCAGTTACAGGGACAGGGTCTCCTACAATGAGCAGTTCTTC
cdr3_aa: CASSYRDRVSYNEQFF

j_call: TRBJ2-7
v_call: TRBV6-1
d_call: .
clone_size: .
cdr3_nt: TGTGCCAGCAGTGAAGCACGTAAGCGGCACTTC
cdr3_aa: CASSEARKRHF

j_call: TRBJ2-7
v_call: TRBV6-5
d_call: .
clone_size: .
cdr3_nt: TGTGCCAGCAGACCTCCCCCTGAGAAGTCCTACGAGCAGTACTTC
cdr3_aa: CASRPPPEKSYEQYF

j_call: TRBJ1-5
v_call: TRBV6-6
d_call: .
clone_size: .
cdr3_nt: TGTGCCAGCAGCCGGACCCAAGGGCTAGGGGATCAGCCCCAGCATTTT
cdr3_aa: CASSRTQGLGDQPQHF

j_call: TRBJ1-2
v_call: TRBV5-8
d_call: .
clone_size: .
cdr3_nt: TGTGCCAGCAGCCTGAGACAGGCAAGCGGTAACTATGGCTACACCTTC
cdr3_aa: CASSLRQASGNYGYTF

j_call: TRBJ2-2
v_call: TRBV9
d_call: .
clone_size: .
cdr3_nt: TGTGCCAGCAGCGTAGAAGTTGGCAGCGGGGAGCTGTTTTTT
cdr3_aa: CASSVEVGSGELFF

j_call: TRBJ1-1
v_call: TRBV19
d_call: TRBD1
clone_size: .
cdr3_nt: TGTGCCAGTGAATCTTTTAGGACAGGGGGGAACACTGAAGCTTTCTTT
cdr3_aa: CASESFRTGGNTEAFF

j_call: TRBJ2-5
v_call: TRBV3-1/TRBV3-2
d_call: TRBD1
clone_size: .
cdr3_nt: TGTGCCAGCAGCCTCCGGGACAGGGGCTATCAAGAGACCCAGTACTTC
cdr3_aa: CASSLRDRGYQETQYF

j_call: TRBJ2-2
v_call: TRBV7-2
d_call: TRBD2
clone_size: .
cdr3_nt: TGTGCCAGCAGCTTAGCGGGTCTAGCGGGAGGGCCGAGGGGGGAGCTGTTTTTT
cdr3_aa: CASSLAGLAGGPRGELFF

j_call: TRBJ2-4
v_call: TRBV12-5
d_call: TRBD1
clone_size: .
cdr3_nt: TGTGCTAGTGGTAAAGGACAGGGGCAGTACTTC
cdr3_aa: CASGKGQGQYF

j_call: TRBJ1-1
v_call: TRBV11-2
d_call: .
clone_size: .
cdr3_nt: TGTGCCAGCAGCTTGGGGGGGGGAGATGAAGCTTTCTTT
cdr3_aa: CASSLGGGDEAFF

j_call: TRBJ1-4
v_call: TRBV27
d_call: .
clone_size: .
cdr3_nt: TGTGCCAGCAGTCCGTGGACAAGGGGTGAAAAACTGTTTTTT
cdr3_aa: CASSPWTRGEKLFF

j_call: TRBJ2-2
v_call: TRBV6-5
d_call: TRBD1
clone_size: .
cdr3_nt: TGTGCCAGCGGGACAGGGAACACCGGGGAGCTGTTTTTT
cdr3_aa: CASGTGNTGELFF

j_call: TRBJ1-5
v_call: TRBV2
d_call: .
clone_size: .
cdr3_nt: TGTGCCAGCAGTGGGAACGGAGTTAGCAATCAGCCCCAGCATTTT
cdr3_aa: CASSGNGVSNQPQHF

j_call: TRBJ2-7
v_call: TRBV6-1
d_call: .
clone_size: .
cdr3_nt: TGTGCCAGCAGTGAAATGACGGGACATCTCAGCTCCTACGAGCAGTACTTC
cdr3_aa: CASSEMTGHLSSYEQYF

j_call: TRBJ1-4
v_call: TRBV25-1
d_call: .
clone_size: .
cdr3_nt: TGTGCCAGCAGTGCACAGGCGAAGGGGTCTAATGAAAAACTGTTTTTT
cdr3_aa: CASSAQAKGSNEKLFF

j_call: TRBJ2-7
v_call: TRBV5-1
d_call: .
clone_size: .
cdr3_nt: TGCGCCAGCAGCGCTATCCCCGGGTCGTCCTACGAGCAGTACTTC
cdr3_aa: CASSAIPGSSYEQYF

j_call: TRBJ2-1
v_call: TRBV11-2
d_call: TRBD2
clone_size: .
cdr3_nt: TGTGCCAGCAGCTTACGCGGGGGGCTTTATGAGCAGTTCTTC
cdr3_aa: CASSLRGGLYEQFF

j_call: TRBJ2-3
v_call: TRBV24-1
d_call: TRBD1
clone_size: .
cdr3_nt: TGTGCCACCAGTCGACGAGGGACAGGGTCCACAGATACGCAGTATTTT
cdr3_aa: CATSRRGTGSTDTQYF

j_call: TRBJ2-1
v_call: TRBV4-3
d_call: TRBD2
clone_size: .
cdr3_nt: TGCGCCAGCAGCCCAAGAACCGGGACTAGCGGGGCCAATGAGCAGTTCTTC
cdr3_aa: CASSPRTGTSGANEQFF

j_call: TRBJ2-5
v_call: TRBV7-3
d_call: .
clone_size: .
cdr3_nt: TGTGCCAGCAGCCTGCGTCGGACAGAGGCCGGAGAGACCCAGTACTTC
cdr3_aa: CASSLRRTEAGETQYF

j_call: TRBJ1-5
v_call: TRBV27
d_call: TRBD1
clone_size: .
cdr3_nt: TGTGCCAGCAGTTTATTTGGCAGGGGGAGCAATCAGCCCCAGCATTTT
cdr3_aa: CASSLFGRGSNQPQHF

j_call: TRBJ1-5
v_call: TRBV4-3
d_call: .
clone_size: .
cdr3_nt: TGCGCCAGCAGCCAAGACGGCACGGGGGATCAGCCCCAGCATTTT
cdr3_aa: CASSQDGTGDQPQHF

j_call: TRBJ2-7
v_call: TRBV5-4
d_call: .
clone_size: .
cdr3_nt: TGTGCCAGCAGCTGGCAGGGGCTTACCTACGAGCAGTACTTC
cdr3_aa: CASSWQGLTYEQYF

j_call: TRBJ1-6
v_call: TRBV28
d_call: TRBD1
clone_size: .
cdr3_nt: TGTGCCAGCAGTTTTCGGTCAGGGGGTCTGAGCGGACCCCTCCACTTT
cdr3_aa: CASSFRSGGLSGPLHF

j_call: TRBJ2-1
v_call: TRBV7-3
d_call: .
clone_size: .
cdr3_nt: TGTGCCAGCAGCCTCACCGGGACTCCCTACAATGAGCAGTTCTTC
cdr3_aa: CASSLTGTPYNEQFF

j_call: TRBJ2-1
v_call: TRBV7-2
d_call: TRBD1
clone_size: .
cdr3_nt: TGTGCCAGCAGCTTCCAACAGGGGGCACGGCAGTTCTTC
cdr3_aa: CASSFQQGARQFF